The T cell receptor (beta chain) described here comes from a study of blood T cell repertoires in COVID-19. About the research overall: Sites in the United States, Italy and Spain provided acute and convalescent COVID-19 samples. PBMCs, B-cell-depleted T cells, or T cells were the source of the cDNA or gDNA that made up the material.

Germline loops: CDR1 LGHDT, CDR2 YNNKEL (reference sequence). The CDR3 totals 15 residues. V shed 4 bases and J 4 bases; nucleotides not matched to a gene: 8. How the authors handled the data: Reference gene primer amplification in the assay estimated nucleated cell counts. Some clones are missing from TCRdb's copy, which holds only in-frame ones; the method was immunoSEQ multiplex PCR. The V and J calls and clone size are taken from that table; D and trimming were inferred from the DNA. Of approximately 68,000 clones in the sample, about 90% are singletons; the top ten hold 3.5% to 5%. The chain employs TRBV3-1 (or the pseudogene TRBV3-2) and TRBJ2-7, with TRBD2 matching 9 bases. This TCR was sampled from a man aged 50 to 60 with active COVID-19. The sequenced sample was peripheral blood. CDR3 in DNA: TGTGCCAGCAGCCTTGGGCGGGAGGGCTTTTACGAGCAGTACTTC. Translated: CASSLGREGFYEQYF.